Presented here are 30 T cell receptor beta chains from one specimen sequenced in a study of blood T cells in healthy people across ages. A second PCR of roughly 7 to 11 cycles used a sample-barcoded 5' primer and a J-beta primer mix. TCRdb re-called the 5' RACE reads through MiXCR, storing one row per CDR3 protein. The repertoire holds roughly 2 million distinct CDR3 sequences, with roughly 52% as singletons. Material: blood. Receptor source: a woman aged 40 to 50 in good health.

This chain joins TRBV6-6 and TRBJ2-7; D might be TRBD1 (6 bases). The CDR3 length is 15 residues. The germline CDR1 and CDR2 sequences are MNHNY and SVGAGI (reference sequence). V was clipped by 2 bases and J by 2 bases, with 13 bases between them. CDR3 bases: TGTGCCAGCAGTTACGGGGGCGGGTTAACCTACGAGCAGTACTTC. This codes for CASSYGGGLTYEQYF.

Comment on this clonotype: The junction and the germline gene differ at one end; a read error may be behind it. The chain recombines TRBV6-2 or TRBV6-3 with TRBJ2-4, with TRBD1 matching over 9 bases. The better agreement between TRBJ2-7 and the DNA end casts doubt on the J call. The CDR3 runs to 16 residues. From germline, CDR1 is MNHEY and CDR2 SVGEGT. CDR3 nucleotides: TGTGTCAGCAGTAGCGTTCCGGGACAGGGAATCTACGAGCAGTACTTC. This sequence encodes CVSSSVPGQGIYEQYF.

The gene calls are TRBV13 and TRBJ2-4, with TRBD2 matching 13 bases. Looked up from germline, CDR1 is PRHDT and CDR2 is FYEKMQ (reference sequence). The CDR3 length is 18 residues. V shed 5 bases and J 1 base; nucleotides not matched to a gene: 8. The CDR3 DNA reads as TGTGCCAGCAGCGTCAGACTAGCGGGGGGTTCGGCCAAAAACATTCAGTACTTC. Its protein is CASSVRLAGGSAKNIQYF.

This clonotype has only a few counts. The V and J genes are TRBV20-1 and TRBJ2-6; 9 bases match TRBD1. CDR1 is DFQATT, CDR2 SNEGSKA, per germline (reference sequence). This CDR3 has 14 amino acids. V shed 6 bases, J shed 4 bases, and the junction held 4 bases outside the gene matches. The CDR3 sequence is CSARTGEGANVLTF. For the CDR3, the DNA is TGCAGTGCCAGGACAGGGGAAGGGGCCAACGTCCTGACTTTC.

The table lists this clonotype with a few counts. CDR3 sequence: CASSKEDREAQETQYF. The CDR3 DNA is TGTGCCAGCAGTAAAGAGGACAGGGAGGCGCAAGAGACCCAGTACTTC. The J gene is TRBJ2-5, the V gene TRBV6-1; the match to TRBD1 covers 8 bases. Germline-derived CDR1 and CDR2 are MNHNS and SASEGT. V shed 5 bases and J 2 bases; nucleotides not matched to a gene: 10. CDR3 length: 16 residues.

This clonotype was picked up many times. The V and J genes are TRBV20-1 and TRBJ2-5, with TRBD1 matching over 9 bases. The CDR3 contains 13 residues. V trimming: 6 bases; J trimming: 5 bases; junction bases outside the gene matches: 7. Germline values: CDR1 DFQATT, CDR2 SNEGSKA (reference sequence). The CDR3 here is CSAPTGGRETQYF. The CDR3 nucleotides read TGCAGTGCGCCGACAGGGGGTCGGGAGACCCAGTACTTC.

In this sample, this clonotype turned up a few times. The chain joins TRBV20-1 to TRBJ1-6; 7 nucleotides align to TRBD1. The J segment lost 4 bases and the V segment lost 1 base, leaving 7 bases of the junction unmatched. Germline CDR1 DFQATT, CDR2 SNEGSKA (reference sequence). This CDR3 is 16 amino acids long. In DNA, the CDR3 is TGCAGTGCTAGAGTTCAACAGGGGACATATAATTCACCCCTCCACTTT. It specifies CSARVQQGTYNSPLHF.

The rearrangement uses TRBV4-2 and TRBJ2-3; D ambiguous. Trimming took off 2 bases at V and 3 bases at J, with 15 bases between the two ends. The CDR3 consists of 16 residues. The germline V gene encodes CDR1 LGHNA and CDR2 YNFKEQ. The CDR3 loop is CASSQKGSTSTDTQYF. For the CDR3, the DNA is TGTGCCAGCAGCCAAAAAGGCAGTACAAGTACAGATACGCAGTATTTT.

This chain connects TRBV5-1 to TRBJ1-5, with no clear D. Germline CDR1 and CDR2: SGHRS and YFSETQ. The CDR3 runs 15 residues. V lost 0 bases and J lost 4, with 11 bases in between. CDR3 in amino acids: CASSLAPGPNQPQHF. In DNA form, the CDR3 reads TGCGCCAGCAGCTTGGCACCCGGGCCTAATCAGCCCCAGCATTTT.

This clonotype has just a few counts. The chain's CDR3 is CASSEGTWEQYF. In nucleotides, the CDR3 is TGTGCCAGCTCCGAGGGGACATGGGAGCAGTACTTC. V gene TRBV7-8 combines with J gene TRBJ2-7, with D possibly matching TRBD1 (6 bases). Germline-derived CDR1 and CDR2 are SGHVS and FQNEAQ. V was trimmed by 8 bases and J by 7 bases, leaving 15 bases between them. The CDR3 sequence is 12 residues long.

The J gene is TRBJ2-1, the V gene TRBV7-6, with D possibly matching TRBD1 (6 bases). Germline values: CDR1 SGHVS, CDR2 FNYEAQ. The CDR3 consists of 16 residues. The V end lost 2 bases, the J end lost 3 bases, and 14 bases lay between the germline ends. The CDR3 nucleotides are TGTGCCAGCAGCTTACGGTCAGGGGACATCTACAATGAGCAGTTCTTC. The encoded protein is CASSLRSGDIYNEQFF.

This clonotype was seen more than once but under ten times. The V and J genes are TRBV5-4 and TRBJ2-5; 9 nucleotides align to TRBD1. V lost 5 bases and J lost 5; bases outside the gene matches: 10. The CDR3 runs 15 residues. The germline V gene has CDR1 SGHNT and CDR2 YYREEE (reference sequence). CDR3 loop: CASRSGQGLRETQYF. The DNA of the CDR3 is TGTGCCAGCAGATCGGGACAGGGATTACGGGAGACCCAGTACTTC.

This clonotype was seen a handful of times. This sequence joins TRBV28 and TRBJ2-6, with D perhaps matching TRBD1 (6 bases). Germline V gives CDR1 MDHEN, CDR2 SYDVKM. Between the trimmed V and J ends, which lost 6 bases and 0 bases, there was a span of 18 bases. The CDR3 has 18 amino acids. The DNA of the CDR3 is TGTGCCAGCAGCACCCGGGACACCATTAGCTCTGGGGCCAACGTCCTGACTTTC. Protein product: CASSTRDTISSGANVLTF.

The V call is TRBV6-2 or TRBV6-3, the J call TRBJ1-5; D gene uncertain. CDR3 size: 14 residues. CDR1 and CDR2 (germline): MNHEY, SVGEGT. The ends were cut back, 5 bases at V and 3 bases at J, with 11 bases in the middle. The CDR3 bases are TGTGCCAGCAGTCGTCCAGGTATCAATCAGCCCCAGCATTTT. It specifies CASSRPGINQPQHF.

The V gene is TRBV7-8, the J gene TRBJ2-1; 10 bases map to TRBD2. The J call may be wrong; the DNA end is better matched by TRBJ2-7. Germline loops: CDR1 SGHVS, CDR2 FQNEAQ. This CDR3 is built from 18 residues. DNA for the CDR3: TGTGCCAGCAGCTTAGCGAGCGGAGCGGGGGGGCTCTCCAATGAGCAGTACTTC. Amino acid sequence: CASSLASGAGGLSNEQYF.

This rearrangement joins TRBV10-3 to TRBJ1-1; no definite D call. The CDR3 contains 15 residues. Germline-derived CDR1 and CDR2 are ENHRY and SYGVKD. The V end was cut by 2 bases, the J end by 8 bases, with 18 bases between. The CDR3 bases are TGTGCCATCAGTGAGAGACGGGGTCCGGGCGCCGAAGCTTTCTTT. This sequence encodes CAISERRGPGAEAFF.

The rearrangement joins TRBV13 to TRBJ1-2; possible D gene TRBD1, 5 bases. V shed 8 bases and J shed 4 bases, with 11 bases lying between them. Germline V gives CDR1 PRHDT, CDR2 FYEKMQ (reference sequence). CDR3 size: 12 residues. The DNA of the CDR3 is TGTGCCAGCGGGGGATCTGCCTATGGCTACACCTTC. This sequence encodes CASGGSAYGYTF.

This clonotype has just a few counts. The CDR3 sequence: CASSLGQGQAETQYF. The CDR3 DNA reads as TGTGCCAGCAGTCTCGGACAGGGACAAGCGGAGACCCAGTACTTC. The chain couples TRBV27 to TRBJ2-5; 8 positions agree with TRBD1. The trim removed 5 bases at V and 5 bases at J, leaving 10 bases unmatched. This CDR3 contains 15 residues. Per the germline V gene, CDR1 is MNHEY and CDR2 is SMNVEV (reference sequence).

This clonotype was seen a handful of times. The chain is built from TRBV7-2 and TRBJ2-3; tentatively, D is TRBD2 (6 bases). Germline V lookup: CDR1 SGHTA, CDR2 FQGNSA. The ends were cut back, 1 base at V and 4 bases at J, with 9 bases in the middle. The CDR3 contains 14 residues. The CDR3 is CASSLEPSADTQYF. DNA of the CDR3: TGTGCCAGCAGCTTAGAACCTAGCGCAGATACGCAGTATTTT.

The chain recombines TRBV10-3 with TRBJ1-1; D gene uncertain. V lost 2 bases and J 3 bases, leaving 13 bases between the germline ends. Germline V gene data show CDR1 as ENHRY and CDR2 as SYGVKD. The CDR3 contains 15 residues. CDR3 DNA: TGTGCCATCAGTGAGGCGAGCGGGCGTGACACTGAAGCTTTCTTT. Its protein is CAISEASGRDTEAFF.

The chain joins TRBV20-1 to TRBJ2-3; D is unclear. CDR3 length: 19 amino acids. Germline-derived CDR1 and CDR2 are DFQATT and SNEGSKA (reference sequence). Trimming took off 1 base at V and 8 bases at J, with 31 bases between the two ends. CDR3 residues: CSARVGAQTTLRTTATQYF. The DNA for the CDR3 is TGCAGTGCTAGAGTGGGCGCACAGACCACCCTTCGGACCACGGCTACGCAGTATTTT.

The table lists this clonotype with a count of one. The chain uses TRBV5-6 and TRBJ2-3, with D unresolved. This CDR3 contains 16 residues. Trimming cost V 1 base and J 0 bases, with 12 bases left between them. Germline-derived CDR1 and CDR2 are SGHDT and YYEEEE. The CDR3 is CASSLRVYLSTDTQYF. CDR3 nucleotide sequence: TGTGCCAGCAGCTTGAGGGTATATCTTAGCACAGATACGCAGTATTTT.

In this sample, this clonotype turned up a few times. The chain carries TRBV7-8 and TRBJ2-3, with a weak D call TRBD1 (6 bases). CDR3 length equals 15 residues. V was shortened by 3 bases and J by 0 bases, with 10 bases between the two germline ends. Germline CDR1 and CDR2: SGHVS and FQNEAQ. The CDR3 spells CASSFIGQSTDTQYF. CDR3 in DNA: TGTGCCAGCAGCTTTATCGGACAGAGCACAGATACGCAGTATTTT.

As concerns this clonotype: Being one base from a much bigger clone, this may be a read error. V gene TRBV7-9 combines with J gene TRBJ2-7; TRBD2 aligns across 13 bases. CDR3 size: 20 residues. Germline lookup yields CDR1 SEHNR and CDR2 FQNEAQ (reference sequence). The CDR3: CAGSPPLSGLAGNVAYEQYF. The CDR3 DNA follows: TGTGCCGGCAGCCCCCCCCTCTCGGGACTAGCGGGGAACGTGGCCTACGAGCAGTACTTC.

The chain is built from TRBV12-3 or TRBV12-4 and TRBJ2-7; D uncertain. The V and J ends lost 4 bases and 3 bases respectively, with 7 bases between them. There are 12 residues in the CDR3. The CDR3 region has the DNA TGTGCCAGCAGTTCCGAGTTCTACGAGCAGTACTTC. This sequence encodes CASSSEFYEQYF.

This rearrangement joins TRBV6-6 to TRBJ1-2; perhaps TRBD1 as D (6 bases). Germline CDR1 is MNHNY and CDR2 is SVGAGI (reference sequence). This CDR3 is built from 15 residues. The V and J ends lost 2 bases and 3 bases respectively, with 13 bases between them. CDR3 amino acids: CASSYGDRPYYGYTF. The CDR3, as DNA: TGTGCCAGCAGTTACGGTGACAGGCCCTACTATGGCTACACCTTC.

The CDR3 DNA sequence: TGCTCCCCAGGGGATAACACAGATACGCAGTATTTT. It encodes CSPGDNTDTQYF. The gene calls are TRBV20-1 and TRBJ2-3; tentative D call: TRBD1 (6 bases). Germline V gives CDR1 DFQATT, CDR2 SNEGSKA (reference sequence). The CDR3 runs to 12 residues.

The chain couples TRBV13 to TRBJ1-5; 9 nucleotides align to TRBD1. V was pared by 5 bases and J by 7 bases, with 6 bases of the junction left unmatched. Germline V gene sequence: CDR1 PRHDT, CDR2 FYEKMQ (reference sequence). The CDR3 consists of 14 residues. The DNA for the CDR3 is TGTGCCAGCAGCCAGGGACAGGGAGGGCAGCCCCAGCATTTT. Protein sequence: CASSQGQGGQPQHF.

This clonotype appeared a few times. The chain is built from TRBV6-6 and TRBJ2-5; the D gene is possibly TRBD1 (6 bases). Trimming removed 6 bases at V and 11 bases at J, with 19 bases between. There are 13 residues in the CDR3. Looked up from germline, CDR1 is MNHNY and CDR2 is SVGAGI (reference sequence). The CDR3 sequence: CASRDNRVGEQYF. In nucleotides, the CDR3 is TGTGCCAGCAGAGACAACAGGGTAGGGGAGCAGTACTTC.

At least ten counts were recorded for this clonotype. This chain uses TRBV25-1 with TRBJ2-7, with 7 bases matching TRBD1. The CDR3 has 12 amino acids. In germline, CDR1 is MGHDK, CDR2 SYGVNS. V lost 5 bases to trimming and J lost 5 bases; unmatched junction nucleotides: 3. CDR3 loop: CASSRQGDEQYF. The DNA for the CDR3 is TGTGCCAGCAGTAGACAGGGAGACGAGCAGTACTTC.